Each of the 10 T cell receptor beta chains below was sequenced from the same sample in a study of blood T cells in healthy people across ages. Using a J-beta primer mix together with a sample-barcoded 5' primer, a second PCR was run for about 6 to 12 cycles. TCRdb re-analysed the 5' RACE reads in MiXCR, keeping a single row per CDR3 protein. Of 1.5 million to 2 million distinct CDR3 sequences listed, approximately 32% are singletons. The sample comprised blood. These receptors came from a woman in her twenties or thirties in good health.

There are many counts of this clonotype. The chain joins TRBV20-1 to TRBJ2-5; tentatively, D is TRBD1 (5 bases). The CDR3 spans 15 residues. V lost 4 bases, J lost 2 bases, and 17 bases lay in between. Germline-derived CDR1 and CDR2 are DFQATT and SNEGSKA (reference sequence). The chain's CDR3 is CSATRAQGPQETQYF. CDR3 in DNA: TGCAGTGCTACAAGGGCGCAGGGTCCTCAAGAGACCCAGTACTTC.

Remarks on this clonotype: A much bigger clone sits one base away, suggesting this may be a read error. J is TRBJ2-7 and V is TRBV29-1; no definite D call. The J call is in doubt because the DNA end fits TRBJ2-5 better. Germline V CDR1 and CDR2: SQVTM, ANQGSEA. This CDR3 comprises 15 residues. The CDR3 DNA sequence: TGCAGCGTTGGGTATACGTCGGACCGTCGGGCGACCCAGTACTTC. Protein sequence: CSVGYTSDRRATQYF.

This clonotype was observed a few times. The chain combines TRBV7-2 with TRBJ2-2; D unclear. Trimming left V 2 bases short and J 0 bases short, with 10 bases between. CDR3 length: 16 amino acids. The germline CDR1 and CDR2 sequences are SGHTA and FQGNSA. CDR3 amino acids: CASSLNGRSNTGELFF. As DNA, the CDR3 is TGTGCCAGCAGCTTAAATGGGCGGTCGAACACCGGGGAGCTGTTTTTT.

This clonotype showed up just a few times. The chain has TRBV5-1 and TRBJ2-2, with TRBD2 identical over 7 bases. The CDR3 length is 15 residues. V shed 4 bases, J shed 4 bases, and the junction held 7 bases outside the gene matches. Germline V CDR1 and CDR2: SGHRS, YFSETQ. CDR3 nucleotides: TGCGCCAGCAGCGGGAGGGGCTCGAGCACCGGGGAGCTGTTTTTT. Protein product: CASSGRGSSTGELFF.

This clonotype was counted only a few times. This chain connects TRBV6-1 to TRBJ2-1, with 12 nucleotides matching TRBD2. The CDR3 spans 17 residues. CDR1 and CDR2 from the germline V gene are MNHNS and SASEGT. V was clipped by 4 bases and J by 3 bases; unmatched bases: 7. The CDR3 nucleotides read TGTGCCAGCAGTGTTCTAGCGGGAGGGCCTGTCTACAATGAGCAGTTCTTC. It encodes CASSVLAGGPVYNEQFF.

Many counts were recorded for this clonotype. V is TRBV12-3 or TRBV12-4 and J is TRBJ2-1; D might be TRBD1 or TRBD2, each matching 5 bases. The CDR3 loop spans 15 amino acids. V was pared by 7 bases and J by 7 bases, with 20 bases between. DNA of the CDR3: TGTGCCAGCACCACCGGGGCAAAATCGAGGAATGAGCAGTTCTTC. It is translated as CASTTGAKSRNEQFF.

This rearrangement joins TRBV19 to TRBJ2-7, with 9 bases matching TRBD2. V gave up 4 bases and J gave up 4 bases; unmatched junction bases: 11. This CDR3 region has 16 residues. CDR1 LNHDA and CDR2 SQIVND come from the germline V gene (reference sequence). This chain's CDR3 is CASSTALAGEGYEQYF. The CDR3 DNA reads as TGTGCCAGTAGTACTGCGTTAGCGGGAGAAGGGTACGAGCAGTACTTC.

The V and J genes are TRBV29-1 and TRBJ1-1; the D is unclear. The CDR3 sequence is 13 residues long. Germline V lookup: CDR1 SQVTM, CDR2 ANQGSEA. V lost 2 bases and J 5 bases, leaving 12 bases between the germline ends. The CDR3 region is CSVELQGWTEAFF. CDR3 coding DNA: TGCAGCGTTGAACTCCAAGGGTGGACTGAAGCTTTCTTT. The entire variable domain, with the rest obtained from reference TRBV29-1 and TRBJ1-1, is as follows: SAVISQKPSRDICQRGTSLTIQCQVDSQVTMMFWYRQQPGQSLTLIATANQGSEATYESGFVIDKFPISRPNLTFSTLTVSNMSPEDSSIYLCSVELQGWTEAFFGQGTRLTVV.

The chain recombines TRBV30 with TRBJ1-1, with D possibly TRBD1 on 5 matching bases. CDR3 length: 14 residues. The germline gives CDR1 GTSNPN, CDR2 SVGIG (reference sequence). The germline V and J ends were trimmed by 6 bases and 4 bases, with 18 bases remaining between them. The CDR3 loop is CACLRGTGGTEAFF. In DNA, the CDR3 is TGTGCCTGCCTACGGGGGACGGGGGGCACTGAAGCTTTCTTT.

The rearrangement links TRBV5-1 to TRBJ1-1; D is unresolved. Germline CDR1 is SGHRS and CDR2 is YFSETQ. Trimming took off 4 bases at V and 3 bases at J, with 10 bases between the two ends. This CDR3 is 13 amino acids long. The CDR3 is CASSQNVYTEAFF. The CDR3 bases are TGCGCCAGCAGCCAGAACGTCTACACTGAAGCTTTCTTT.